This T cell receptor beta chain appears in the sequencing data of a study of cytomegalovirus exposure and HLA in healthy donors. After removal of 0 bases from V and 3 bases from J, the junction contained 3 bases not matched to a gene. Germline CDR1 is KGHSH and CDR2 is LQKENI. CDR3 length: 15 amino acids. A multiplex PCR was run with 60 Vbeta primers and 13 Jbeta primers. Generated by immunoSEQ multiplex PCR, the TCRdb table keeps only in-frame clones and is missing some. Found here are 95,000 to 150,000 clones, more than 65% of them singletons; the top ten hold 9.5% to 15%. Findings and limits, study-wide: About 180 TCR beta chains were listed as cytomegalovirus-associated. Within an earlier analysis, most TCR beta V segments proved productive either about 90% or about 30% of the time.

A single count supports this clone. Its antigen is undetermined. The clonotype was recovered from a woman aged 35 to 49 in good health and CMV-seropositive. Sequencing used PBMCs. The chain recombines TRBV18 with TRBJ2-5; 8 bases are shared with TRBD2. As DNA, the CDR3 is TGTGCCAGCTCACCACCGTTAGCGGGAAAAGAGACCCAGTACTTC. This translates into CASSPPLAGKETQYF.